This T cell receptor beta chain came from a study of cytomegalovirus exposure and HLA in healthy donors. On the study more broadly: Among the 398 genotyped donors, approximately 80% were placed in the Caucasian-associated ancestry cluster. Study conclusions and caveats: TCR beta V segments were, for the most part, productive about 87% or about 30% of the time in an earlier analysis.

To note about this clone: Its matching antigen is unknown.

In the PCR, 60 Vbeta and 13 Jbeta primers were used. The repertoire was sequenced with immunoSEQ multiplex PCR; TCRdb's copy has only in-frame clones and lacks some. The data contain approximately 100,000 clones, 70% to 90% of them singletons. This receptor was taken from a man younger than 30 in good health and CMV-seronegative. Sequences were obtained from PBMCs.

CDR3 sequence (DNA): TGTGCCACCAGCAATGGTCCCTCGGGGACCCAGTACTTC. This translates into CATSNGPSGTQYF. The rearrangement joins TRBV15 to TRBJ2-5; D not resolved. The CDR3 is 13 residues long. Deletions cut 4 bases from V and 7 bases from J, with 13 bases between. Germline CDR1 and CDR2: LNHNV and YYDKDF (reference sequence).